This TCR beta chain comes out of a study of high-grade serous ovarian cancer treatment subgroups. Study outcomes and limitations: Repertoire similarity ranged roughly 0.095 to 0.8 between tumors of one patient.

Tumor samples were taken before definitive surgery or chemotherapy. Germline loops: CDR1 SEHNR, CDR2 FQNEAQ (reference sequence). CDR3 length: 14 residues. V lost 3 bases, J lost 9 bases, and 15 bases lay in between. Note on this clone: Its cognate antigen is unknown.

Profiled with immunoSEQ multiplex PCR; TCRdb holds only in-frame clones, not every one. The sample yields a few thousand clones, about 70% seen once. This receptor was identified in a human donor with high-grade serous ovarian cancer. The source material was tumor tissue. This chain joins TRBV7-9 and TRBJ2-1; TRBD2 is a possible D gene (5 bases). CDR3: CASSFQEVWGEQFF. In DNA form, the CDR3 reads TGTGCCAGCAGCTTTCAGGAGGTCTGGGGTGAGCAGTTCTTC.